The rows below give T cell receptor beta chains drawn from one sample of a study of CD8+ T cells in alopecia areata. Sequencing was performed with immunoSEQ multiplex PCR; in TCRdb, only in-frame clones are kept and a portion is missing. The sample lists approximately 65,000 clones, about 43% occurring once. Sequenced here: CD8+ T cells sorted from blood, sampled between weeks 36 and 40, from a patient treated with tofacitinib. The receptor source for this set is a human donor with alopecia areata. CDR3s include the opening cysteine and the closing phenylalanine or tryptophan. Fields, in order: D gene, J gene, clone size, V gene, CDR3 protein, CDR3 DNA. D genes are given only for firm matches. The size of a clone is reported for some rows only, either as once, few or many, or as a class for expanded clones.

D gene: NA; J gene: TRBJ2-1; clone size: NA; V gene: TRBV30; CDR3 protein: CAWSEGIIGNEQFF; CDR3 DNA: TGTGCCTGGAGTGAGGGTATAATCGGTAATGAGCAGTTCTTC
D gene: NA; J gene: TRBJ1-2; clone size: NA; V gene: TRBV30; CDR3 protein: CAWDQGSYGYTF; CDR3 DNA: TGTGCCTGGGACCAGGGTAGCTATGGCTACACCTTC
D gene: TRBD1; J gene: TRBJ2-5; clone size: once; V gene: TRBV9; CDR3 protein: CASSVGQGIETQYF; CDR3 DNA: TGTGCCAGCAGCGTAGGACAGGGTATAGAGACCCAGTACTTC
D gene: NA; J gene: TRBJ1-1; clone size: few; V gene: TRBV29-1; CDR3 protein: CSVVSGNTEAFF; CDR3 DNA: TGCAGCGTTGTTTCAGGGAACACTGAAGCTTTCTTT
D gene: NA; J gene: TRBJ1-3; clone size: few; V gene: TRBV28; CDR3 protein: CASNERERGLIGNTIYF; CDR3 DNA: TGTGCCAGCAATGAAAGGGAGCGGGGACTGATCGGAAACACCATATATTTT
D gene: NA; J gene: TRBJ2-7; clone size: few; V gene: TRBV13; CDR3 protein: CASSSPASGSYEQYF; CDR3 DNA: TGTGCCAGCAGCTCCCCTGCCTCCGGGAGCTACGAGCAGTACTTC
D gene: NA; J gene: TRBJ2-7; clone size: NA; V gene: TRBV9; CDR3 protein: CASSLKTGPSYEQYF; CDR3 DNA: TGTGCCAGCAGCCTCAAAACGGGTCCCTCCTACGAGCAGTACTTC
D gene: TRBD2; J gene: TRBJ2-2; clone size: NA; V gene: TRBV6-1; CDR3 protein: CAGAGARGELFF; CDR3 DNA: TGTGCCGGGGCGGGAGCAAGGGGGGAGCTGTTTTTT
D gene: TRBD2; J gene: TRBJ2-7; clone size: few; V gene: TRBV29-1; CDR3 protein: CSALARSYEQYF; CDR3 DNA: TGCAGCGCACTAGCGCGCTCCTACGAGCAGTACTTC
D gene: NA; J gene: TRBJ2-1; clone size: NA; V gene: TRBV29-1; CDR3 protein: CSVELATTYNEQFF; CDR3 DNA: TGCAGCGTGGAATTAGCGACAACCTACAATGAGCAGTTCTTC
D gene: TRBD2; J gene: TRBJ2-7; clone size: NA; V gene: TRBV7-2; CDR3 protein: CASSPSGLAGEYEQYF; CDR3 DNA: TGTGCCAGCAGCCCCTCGGGACTAGCGGGAGAATACGAGCAGTACTTC
D gene: NA; J gene: TRBJ2-7; clone size: NA; V gene: TRBV29-1; CDR3 protein: CSVTMPGAYEQYF; CDR3 DNA: TGCAGCGTGACGATGCCAGGGGCCTACGAGCAGTACTTC
D gene: TRBD1; J gene: TRBJ1-5; clone size: NA; V gene: TRBV18; CDR3 protein: CASSPGATGAKQPQHF; CDR3 DNA: TGTGCCAGCTCACCGGGGGCTACAGGGGCAAAACAGCCCCAGCATTTT
D gene: NA; J gene: TRBJ2-5; clone size: NA; V gene: TRBV6-5; CDR3 protein: CATAAETQYF; CDR3 DNA: TGTGCCACAGCGGCGGAGACCCAGTACTTC
D gene: NA; J gene: TRBJ2-1; clone size: NA; V gene: TRBV7-9; CDR3 protein: CASSPLVEQFF; CDR3 DNA: TGTGCCAGCAGCCCATTGGTTGAGCAGTTCTTC
D gene: TRBD2; J gene: TRBJ2-7; clone size: NA; V gene: TRBV7-9; CDR3 protein: CASSSGLVLDEQYF; CDR3 DNA: TGTGCCAGCAGCTCGGGACTAGTTCTGGACGAGCAGTACTTC
D gene: TRBD2; J gene: TRBJ2-3; clone size: NA; V gene: TRBV29-1; CDR3 protein: CSAREASTDTQYF; CDR3 DNA: TGCAGCGCTCGGGAGGCGAGCACAGATACGCAGTATTTT
D gene: TRBD2; J gene: TRBJ2-7; clone size: NA; V gene: TRBV7-9; CDR3 protein: CASSPSGLAGAYEQYF; CDR3 DNA: TGTGCCAGCAGCCCGAGTGGACTAGCGGGCGCCTACGAGCAGTACTTC
D gene: TRBD2; J gene: TRBJ2-1; clone size: NA; V gene: TRBV5-1; CDR3 protein: CASSFAGGTYNEQFF; CDR3 DNA: TGCGCCAGCAGCTTTGCGGGAGGCACCTACAATGAGCAGTTCTTC
D gene: NA; J gene: TRBJ1-1; clone size: few; V gene: TRBV7-2; CDR3 protein: CASSLGVRLNTEAFF; CDR3 DNA: TGTGCCAGCAGCTTAGGTGTACGGCTGAACACTGAAGCTTTCTTT
D gene: NA; J gene: TRBJ2-7; clone size: many; V gene: TRBV5-1; CDR3 protein: CASSWDPSYEQYF; CDR3 DNA: TGCGCCAGCAGCTGGGACCCCTCCTACGAGCAGTACTTC
D gene: NA; J gene: TRBJ1-5; clone size: NA; V gene: TRBV4-1; CDR3 protein: CASSQGGNQPQHF; CDR3 DNA: TGCGCCAGCAGCCAGGGGGGCAATCAGCCCCAGCATTTT
D gene: NA; J gene: TRBJ2-7; clone size: once; V gene: TRBV4-1; CDR3 protein: CASSQEGDHQYF; CDR3 DNA: TGCGCCAGCAGCCAAGAGGGGGATCATCAGTACTTC
D gene: TRBD1; J gene: TRBJ2-7; clone size: NA; V gene: TRBV30; CDR3 protein: CAWRGQGSYEQYF; CDR3 DNA: TGTGCCTGGAGAGGACAGGGATCCTACGAGCAGTACTTC
D gene: TRBD1; J gene: TRBJ1-2; clone size: few; V gene: TRBV29-1; CDR3 protein: CSVGDRGGYTF; CDR3 DNA: TGCAGCGTTGGAGACAGGGGCGGCTACACCTTC
D gene: TRBD1; J gene: TRBJ2-7; clone size: NA; V gene: TRBV7-6; CDR3 protein: CASSTGTGSSYEQYF; CDR3 DNA: TGTGCCAGCAGCACCGGGACAGGGTCCTCCTACGAGCAGTACTTC
D gene: TRBD2; J gene: TRBJ2-6; clone size: once; V gene: TRBV27; CDR3 protein: CASSFSGSEAGANVLTF; CDR3 DNA: TGTGCCAGCAGTTTTAGCGGGAGTGAGGCTGGGGCCAACGTCCTGACTTTC
D gene: NA; J gene: TRBJ2-7; clone size: NA; V gene: TRBV7-9; CDR3 protein: CASSPFSSGAHEQYF; CDR3 DNA: TGTGCCAGCAGCCCTTTCTCCTCGGGGGCCCACGAGCAGTACTTC
D gene: TRBD2; J gene: TRBJ2-1; clone size: NA; V gene: TRBV10-3; CDR3 protein: CAISEIGRTSSYNEQFF; CDR3 DNA: TGTGCCATCAGTGAGATCGGGAGGACGAGCTCCTACAATGAGCAGTTCTTC
D gene: NA; J gene: TRBJ2-3; clone size: NA; V gene: TRBV6-5; CDR3 protein: CASSYSSTDTQYF; CDR3 DNA: TGTGCCAGCAGTTACTCCAGCACAGATACGCAGTATTTT
D gene: TRBD1; J gene: TRBJ2-7; clone size: NA; V gene: TRBV5-1; CDR3 protein: CASSLEGGLYYEQYF; CDR3 DNA: TGCGCCAGCAGCTTGGAAGGGGGCCTCTACTACGAGCAGTACTTC
D gene: NA; J gene: TRBJ1-5; clone size: NA; V gene: TRBV7-6; CDR3 protein: CASSQWDGQPQHF; CDR3 DNA: TGTGCCAGCAGCCAATGGGACGGACAGCCCCAGCATTTT
D gene: NA; J gene: TRBJ1-5; clone size: NA; V gene: TRBV9; CDR3 protein: CASSGSDSSNQPQHF; CDR3 DNA: TGTGCCAGCAGCGGGTCGGACAGTAGCAATCAGCCCCAGCATTTT
D gene: NA; J gene: TRBJ2-7; clone size: NA; V gene: TRBV19; CDR3 protein: CASSIFPGVYEQYF; CDR3 DNA: TGTGCCAGTAGTATATTCCCAGGGGTCTACGAGCAGTACTTC
D gene: TRBD1; J gene: TRBJ1-2; clone size: NA; V gene: TRBV29-1; CDR3 protein: CSVWKGASYGYTF; CDR3 DNA: TGCAGCGTTTGGAAGGGGGCATCCTATGGCTACACCTTC
D gene: TRBD1; J gene: TRBJ2-7; clone size: once; V gene: TRBV13; CDR3 protein: CASSPRDRAAHEQYF; CDR3 DNA: TGTGCCAGCAGCCCCCGGGACAGGGCTGCCCACGAGCAGTACTTC
D gene: NA; J gene: TRBJ1-1; clone size: NA; V gene: TRBV5-1; CDR3 protein: CASSRQSHYTEAFF; CDR3 DNA: TGCGCCAGCAGCCGCCAAAGTCATTACACTGAAGCTTTCTTT
D gene: TRBD2; J gene: TRBJ2-1; clone size: NA; V gene: TRBV2; CDR3 protein: CASTTSGSYNEQFF; CDR3 DNA: TGTGCCAGCACGACTAGCGGCTCCTACAATGAGCAGTTCTTC
D gene: NA; J gene: TRBJ2-2; clone size: NA; V gene: TRBV30; CDR3 protein: CAWSVGLAGTGELFF; CDR3 DNA: TGTGCCTGGAGTGTAGGTCTAGCCGGAACCGGGGAGCTGTTTTTT
D gene: NA; J gene: TRBJ1-1; clone size: few; V gene: TRBV29-1; CDR3 protein: CSVSGGSEAFF; CDR3 DNA: TGCAGCGTTAGTGGGGGCAGTGAAGCTTTCTTT
D gene: NA; J gene: TRBJ2-2; clone size: once; V gene: TRBV30; CDR3 protein: CAWKGPGELFF; CDR3 DNA: TGTGCCTGGAAGGGGCCCGGGGAGCTGTTTTTT
D gene: TRBD1; J gene: TRBJ2-1; clone size: NA; V gene: TRBV2; CDR3 protein: CASSFGQGALNEQFF; CDR3 DNA: TGTGCCAGCAGTTTCGGACAGGGTGCCTTAAATGAGCAGTTCTTC
D gene: NA; J gene: TRBJ2-1; clone size: once; V gene: TRBV5-4; CDR3 protein: CASSPGAGRVDNEQFF; CDR3 DNA: TGTGCCAGCAGCCCAGGGGCGGGGAGGGTCGACAATGAGCAGTTCTTC
D gene: NA; J gene: TRBJ2-1; clone size: few; V gene: TRBV9; CDR3 protein: CASSVGGGTYNEQFF; CDR3 DNA: TGTGCCAGCAGCGTAGGAGGCGGAACCTACAATGAGCAGTTCTTC
D gene: NA; J gene: TRBJ2-4; clone size: few; V gene: TRBV23-1; CDR3 protein: CASSLVADDLAKNIQYF; CDR3 DNA: TGCGCCAGCAGTCTCGTAGCGGACGACCTAGCCAAAAACATTCAGTACTTC
D gene: NA; J gene: TRBJ1-2; clone size: once; V gene: TRBV5-4; CDR3 protein: CASAGYQNYGYTF; CDR3 DNA: TGTGCCAGCGCGGGGTACCAGAACTATGGCTACACCTTC
D gene: NA; J gene: TRBJ2-7; clone size: once; V gene: TRBV13; CDR3 protein: CASSLQDYEQYF; CDR3 DNA: TGTGCCAGCAGCTTACAGGATTACGAGCAGTACTTC
D gene: TRBD1; J gene: TRBJ2-7; clone size: NA; V gene: TRBV6-5; CDR3 protein: CASSYLGQSYEQYF; CDR3 DNA: TGTGCCAGCAGTTACCTGGGACAGTCCTACGAGCAGTACTTC
D gene: NA; J gene: TRBJ2-7; clone size: NA; V gene: TRBV4-3; CDR3 protein: CASTAEGGEQYF; CDR3 DNA: TGCGCCAGCACCGCAGAGGGCGGCGAGCAGTACTTC
D gene: TRBD2; J gene: TRBJ2-1; clone size: NA; V gene: TRBV2; CDR3 protein: CASSVTSGTYNEQFF; CDR3 DNA: TGTGCCAGCAGCGTAACTAGCGGGACTTACAATGAGCAGTTCTTC
D gene: TRBD1; J gene: TRBJ2-7; clone size: few; V gene: TRBV29-1; CDR3 protein: CSVEETGIYEQYF; CDR3 DNA: TGCAGCGTTGAAGAGACAGGGATCTACGAGCAGTACTTC
D gene: NA; J gene: TRBJ2-4; clone size: NA; V gene: TRBV7-9; CDR3 protein: CASSSALGGAGNIQYF; CDR3 DNA: TGTGCCAGCAGCTCGGCCCTTGGAGGGGCGGGAAACATTCAGTACTTC
D gene: NA; J gene: TRBJ1-1; clone size: few; V gene: TRBV4-1; CDR3 protein: CASSQGANTEAFF; CDR3 DNA: TGCGCCAGCAGCCAGGGAGCGAACACTGAAGCTTTCTTT
D gene: NA; J gene: TRBJ2-1; clone size: NA; V gene: TRBV29-1; CDR3 protein: CSVGVNEQFF; CDR3 DNA: TGCAGCGTTGGCGTCAATGAGCAGTTCTTC
D gene: TRBD1; J gene: TRBJ1-5; clone size: NA; V gene: TRBV10-3; CDR3 protein: CAISESKGQGGGQPQHF; CDR3 DNA: TGTGCCATCAGTGAGTCGAAGGGACAGGGCGGGGGTCAGCCCCAGCATTTT